The 10 T cell receptor beta chains listed next were all sequenced from one sample in a study of blood T cell repertoires in COVID-19. Clones were read by immunoSEQ multiplex PCR, and TCRdb kept only the in-frame ones, dropping some. The repertoire includes 250,000 to 300,000 clones, about 81% of them detected once, and about 4% sits in the top ten. Sequenced sample: PBMCs or T cells enriched from blood (not recorded which). The receptors shown here come from a man younger than 45 with acute COVID-19.

This chain connects TRBV11-1 to TRBJ2-7, with D perhaps TRBD2 (5 bases). Germline assignment: CDR1 SGHAT and CDR2 FQDESV (reference sequence). The CDR3 is 12 amino acids. The V end lost 5 bases, the J end lost 3 bases, and 8 bases lay between the germline ends. The chain's CDR3 is CASSRGNYEQYV. The CDR3 DNA reads TGTGCCAGCAGCCGGGGAAACTACGAGCAGTACGTC.

This clone has only a few counts. The rearrangement uses TRBV7-8 and TRBJ2-7, with 8 bases identical to TRBD2. From germline, CDR1 is SGHVS and CDR2 FQNEAQ. V lost 5 bases to trimming and J lost 5 bases; unmatched junction nucleotides: 17. This CDR3 has 17 residues. CDR3 in amino acids: CASSQEGLEMFVDEQYV. CDR3 in DNA: TGTGCCAGCAGCCAAGAGGGACTAGAAATGTTCGTCGACGAGCAGTACGTC.

The chain combines TRBV11-3 with TRBJ2-2, with D possibly matching TRBD2 (6 bases). Trimming stripped 2 bases from V and 6 bases from J, with 19 bases between. The CDR3 is 17 amino acids. CDR1 is SGHNT, CDR2 YENEEA, per germline. This chain's CDR3 is CASSLQAVAGNPGELFF. The CDR3 region has the DNA TGTGCCAGCAGCTTACAGGCGGTCGCGGGGAATCCCGGGGAGCTGTTTTTT.

The rearrangement links TRBV4-2 to TRBJ2-2; 11 bases map to TRBD1. This CDR3 contains 17 residues. Trimming took 5 bases from V and 2 from J; bases not matched to a gene: 7. The germline V gene encodes CDR1 LGHNA and CDR2 YNFKEQ. CDR3 loop: CASSIRDRGTNTGELFF. The CDR3 region has the DNA TGTGCCAGCAGCATCCGGGACAGGGGGACCAACACCGGGGAGCTGTTTTTT.

This chain joins TRBV9 and TRBJ1-3; D gene ambiguous. This CDR3 comprises 12 residues. V was trimmed by 7 bases and J by 1 base, leaving 6 bases between them. Looked up from germline, CDR1 is SGDLS and CDR2 is YYNGEE. The CDR3 DNA reads as TGTGCCAGCCTAGGTTCTGGAAACACCATATATTTT. This codes for CASLGSGNTIYF. Variable domain in full (rest from reference TRBV9 and TRBJ1-3): DSGVTQTPKHLITATGQRVTLRCSPRSGDLSVYWYQQSLDQGLQFLIQYYNGEERAKGNILERFSAQQFPDLHSELNLSSLELGDSALYFCASLGSGNTIYFGEGSWLTVV.

The chain uses TRBV11-3 and TRBJ1-4; 8 bases match TRBD1. V dropped 10 bases and J dropped 6; count of bases not matched to a gene: 7. Germline CDR1 SGHNT, CDR2 YENEEA. This CDR3 region has 13 residues. CDR3 sequence: CATRGTGDEKLFF. The DNA of the CDR3 is TGTGCCACTCGGGGGACAGGTGATGAAAAACTGTTTTTT.

The chain has TRBV2 and TRBJ2-2, with D tentatively TRBD1 (5 bases). The CDR3 loop spans 14 amino acids. V lost 7 bases and J lost 0, with 9 bases in between. Germline CDR1 reads SNHLY; CDR2 reads FYNNEI. CDR3 coding DNA: TGTGCCAGCATGAGACAGTCGAACACCGGGGAGCTGTTTTTT. Amino acids: CASMRQSNTGELFF.

This clone was counted a single time. The genes are TRBV6-2 or TRBV6-3 and TRBJ2-5, with D maybe TRBD2 (7 bases). Trimming removed 5 bases at V and 1 base at J, with 11 bases between. This CDR3 spans 14 amino acids. The germline V gene encodes CDR1 MNHEY and CDR2 SVGEGT. Written as DNA, the CDR3 is TGTGCCAGCAGTCAAGGGGGGGCCCAAGAGACCCAGTACTTC. Protein sequence: CASSQGGAQETQYF.

Worth noting for this clone: The same CDR3 can be traced to other DNA sequences in this sample. The V call is TRBV19, the J call TRBJ1-1, with D possibly TRBD1 on 5 matching bases. There are 12 residues in the CDR3. V was trimmed by 3 bases and J by 8 bases, leaving 10 bases between them. Germline assignment: CDR1 LNHDA and CDR2 SQIVND (reference sequence). The CDR3 loop is CASSIGAAEAFF. The CDR3 DNA reads TGTGCCAGTAGTATTGGGGCGGCCGAAGCTTTCTTT.

With regard to this clone: Sequence at one end of the junction differs from germline and may be a read error. The chain uses TRBV5-1 and TRBJ2-1; 7 bases align to TRBD2. The CDR3 is 15 amino acids. The germline V gene has CDR1 SGHRS and CDR2 YFSETQ. DNA of the CDR3: TGTGCCAGCAGCTTGGCCGGGAGGTCGGACAATGAGCAGTTCTTC. Its protein product is CASSLAGRSDNEQFF.